The present entry profiles one T cell receptor (beta chain) with its context. Profiled with immunoSEQ multiplex PCR; TCRdb holds only in-frame clones, not every one. The data hold 77,000 or so clones, with roughly 92% observed a single time. V lost 5 bases and J 4 bases, leaving 20 bases between the germline ends. The CDR3 spans 16 residues. Germline V gives CDR1 SGHAT, CDR2 FQNNGV. The sample belongs to a study of technical replicates of blood from a few donors. The source material was T cells isolated from PBMCs. The chain couples TRBV11-2 to TRBJ2-5; tentatively, D is TRBD1 (6 bases). This TCR derives from a human donor in good health. Here the CDR3 DNA reads TGTGCCAGCAGCCTACCCAGGGGCAGGGAGCGAGAGACCCAGTACTTC. It encodes CASSLPRGRERETQYF.